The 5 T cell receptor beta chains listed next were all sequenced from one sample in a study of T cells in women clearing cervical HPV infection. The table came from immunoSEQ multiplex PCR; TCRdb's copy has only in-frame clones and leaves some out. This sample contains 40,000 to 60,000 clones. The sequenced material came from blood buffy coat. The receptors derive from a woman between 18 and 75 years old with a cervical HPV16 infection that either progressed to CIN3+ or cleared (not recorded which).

The CDR3 protein is CSACSTSGADIQYF. CDR3 bases read: TGCAGCGCTTGTTCGACTAGCGGGGCCGACATT. V usage is TRBV20-1 and J usage is TRBJ2-4; TRBD2 agrees at 11 bases. The read ends 3 residues early relative to the CDR3; the germline J gene fills the gap. Germline V gene sequence: CDR1 DFQATT, CDR2 SNEGSKA (reference sequence). The CDR3 length is 14 residues.

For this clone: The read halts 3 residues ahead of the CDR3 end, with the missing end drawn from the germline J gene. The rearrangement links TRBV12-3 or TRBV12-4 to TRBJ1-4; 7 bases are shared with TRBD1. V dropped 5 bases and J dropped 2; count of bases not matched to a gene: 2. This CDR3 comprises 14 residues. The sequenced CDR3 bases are TGTGCCAGCAGTAAGGGACAGACTAATGAAAAA. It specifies CASSKGQTNEK. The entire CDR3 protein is CASSKGQTNEKLFF.

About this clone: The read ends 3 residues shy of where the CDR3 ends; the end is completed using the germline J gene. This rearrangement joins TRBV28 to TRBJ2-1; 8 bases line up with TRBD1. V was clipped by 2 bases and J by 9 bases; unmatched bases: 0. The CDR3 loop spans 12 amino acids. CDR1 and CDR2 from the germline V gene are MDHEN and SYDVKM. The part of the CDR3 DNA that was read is TGTGCCAGCAGTTTACAGGGGGCTGAG. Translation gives CASSLQGAE. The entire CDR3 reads CASSLQGAEQFF.

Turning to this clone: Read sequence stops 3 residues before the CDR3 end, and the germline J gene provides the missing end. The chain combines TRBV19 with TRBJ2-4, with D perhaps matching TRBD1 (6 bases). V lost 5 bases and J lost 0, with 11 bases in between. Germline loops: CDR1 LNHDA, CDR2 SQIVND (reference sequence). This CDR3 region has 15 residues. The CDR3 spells CASSSDRLAKNIQYF. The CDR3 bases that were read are TGTGCCAGTAGTTCAGACAGGTTAGCCAAAAACATT.

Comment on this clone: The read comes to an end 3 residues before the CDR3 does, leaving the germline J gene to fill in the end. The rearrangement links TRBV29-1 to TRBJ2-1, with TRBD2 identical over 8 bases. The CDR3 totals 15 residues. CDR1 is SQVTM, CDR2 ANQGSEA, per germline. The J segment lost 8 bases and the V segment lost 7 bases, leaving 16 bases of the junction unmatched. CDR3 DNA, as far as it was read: TGCAGCGACCTGACTCGGGAAGCGGGGGCCCATGAG. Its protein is CSDLTREAGAHE. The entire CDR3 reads CSDLTREAGAHEQFF.